This T cell receptor (beta chain) was recovered during a study of blood T cell dynamics during melanoma immunotherapy. Noted time point: pre-treatment baseline. Clones were sequenced by immunoSEQ multiplex PCR, and TCRdb holds only the in-frame ones, with some missing. Among 4,000 to 4,500 clones listed, 80% to 85% were seen once. The CDR3 runs to 18 residues. With 0 bases removed from V and 4 bases from J, the gap between germline ends came to 25 bases. Looked up from germline, CDR1 is GTSNPN and CDR2 is SVGIG (reference sequence). J is TRBJ2-7 and V is TRBV30, with a possible D match to TRBD2 (6 bases). The sequence derives from a human donor with melanoma. The sample consisted of blood, taken from a patient treated with checkpoint blockade. The CDR3 sequence: CAWSVGSKGGRRRYEQYF. The DNA for the CDR3 is TGTGCCTGGAGTGTCGGCAGTAAGGGAGGTCGACGGAGGTACGAGCAGTACTTC. The full variable domain, completed using reference TRBV30 and TRBJ2-7, is SQTIHQWPATLVQPVGSPLSLECTVEGTSNPNLYWYRQAAGRGLQLLFYSVGIGQISSEVPQNLSASRPQDRQFILSSKKLLLSDSGFYLCAWSVGSKGGRRRYEQYFGPGTRLTVT.